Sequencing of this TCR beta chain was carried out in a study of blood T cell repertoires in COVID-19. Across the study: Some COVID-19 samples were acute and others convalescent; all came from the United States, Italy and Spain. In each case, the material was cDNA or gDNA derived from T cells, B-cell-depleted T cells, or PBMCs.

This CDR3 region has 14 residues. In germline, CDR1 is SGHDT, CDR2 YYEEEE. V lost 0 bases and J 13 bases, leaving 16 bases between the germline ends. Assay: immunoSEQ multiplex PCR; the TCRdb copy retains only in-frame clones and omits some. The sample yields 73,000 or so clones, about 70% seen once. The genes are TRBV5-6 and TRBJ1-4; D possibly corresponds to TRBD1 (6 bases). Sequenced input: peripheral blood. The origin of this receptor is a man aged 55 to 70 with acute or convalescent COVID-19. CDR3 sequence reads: CASSLAGTRNILFF. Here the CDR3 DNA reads TGTGCCAGCAGCTTGGCCGGGACAAGAAATATACTGTTTTTT.